This TCR beta chain was sequenced for a study of OX40 agonist ivuxolimab in advanced cancers. In terms of the full investigation: Ivuxolimab, which targeted the costimulatory receptor OX40 (CD134), was an agonistic, fully human IgG2 monoclonal antibody. Intravenous ivuxolimab was administered to patients every 2 weeks at six dose levels: 0.01, 0.1, 0.3, 1.5, 3 and 10 mg/kg. Among the approximately 50 dose-escalation patients, roughly 20 had hepatocellular carcinoma, some 15 melanoma, 9 renal cell carcinoma and 9 head and neck cancer. A male proportion of about 79% and a mean age of approximately 60 years, ranging from 23 to 79, were recorded for the dose-escalation cohort. Patients were allowed to have had prior anti-PD-1, anti-PD-L1 or anti-CTLA-4 therapy, and approximately 40% of the dose-escalation patients had previously received checkpoint inhibitors. Partial responses occurred in three dose-escalation patients, of whom one had hepatocellular carcinoma and two had cutaneous melanoma. The point of sequencing TCRbeta in the periphery was to test whether ivuxolimab changed TCR sequence diversity and drove clonal T-cell expansion. The paper describes the monotherapy dose-escalation part (N ≈ 52 patients) of the phase I trial of ivuxolimab.

Patients with a history of autoimmune disease or receiving systemic immunosuppression were excluded from the trial. Peripheral blood for TCR sequencing was collected from all dose cohorts at baseline, on cycle 4 day 1, and on cycle 7 day 1. The samples were drawn from a first-in-human, open-label, multicenter phase I dose-escalation trial of ivuxolimab. Adults with locally advanced or metastatic melanoma, renal cell, hepatocellular, or head and neck squamous cell carcinoma were enrolled in the trial. Before TCR sequencing, CD4+ T cells and CD8+ T cells were sorted from peripheral blood as separate populations. V is shortened by 4 bases, J by 9 bases, and the region joining them spans 13 bases. CDR1 and CDR2, per the germline V gene, are SGHTA and FQGNSA. The CDR3 holds 13 amino acids from the cysteine to the phenylalanine. CDR3 DNA only is kept here, 39 bases in frame from base 1. Overall study results and their limits: At doses from 0.1 to 3.0 mg/kg, clonal expansion was seen in both CD4+ and CD8+ blood T cells between baseline and week 6. After ivuxolimab, more expanded clones were found on average in CD8+ T cells than in CD4+ T cells. Which antigens the clonally expanded peripheral T cells were specific for was not determined. Low levels of normalized T-cell clonal expansion were also seen in some nonresponding patients. In partial responders in the 0.1-3.0 mg/kg groups, normalized peripheral clonal expansion was found to be among the lowest, especially among CD8+ T cells.

This clone was recorded only once. It has no known antigen specificity. Base-call qualities are not available, and no considerably larger clone is one nucleotide away. Genomic DNA was isolated from the sorted cells so that the TCRbeta CDR3 region could be sequenced. The immunoSEQ Assay was used to sequence the TCRbeta CDR3 regions. TCRdb mirrors the immuneACCESS table, restricted to in-frame sequences. Some clones are absent from its copies; in checked studies, under half trace to an unresolved V gene, and the reason for the others is unknown. The sample profile shows about 79,000 clones; around 94% of them were found once. Roughly a tenth of the sample is taken by the ten largest.

The TCR was taken from an adult with an advanced solid tumor such as melanoma, head and neck, liver or kidney cancer. In this chain, TRBV7-2 is recombined with TRBJ2-1; the D gene lacks a confident call. The specimen comprised CD4+ or CD8+ T cells sorted from blood, sampled in a trial of the OX40 agonist ivuxolimab. CDR3 reads: CASSSRLPGEQFF. The nucleotides read TGTGCCAGCAGCTCCAGACTCCCCGGTGAGCAGTTCTTC.